The sequence of this T cell receptor (beta chain) was determined in a study of T cells after yellow fever vaccination. Looking at the study overall: Where fractions had low cell numbers, libraries were prepared from them with the SMART-Seq v4 Ultra Low Input RNA kit.

Study results and caveats: Weaker overall was a secondary response that nonetheless peaked faster, on day 5 versus 15. The booster saw the reappearance of most primary-vaccination clones (96% CD4, about 88% CD8).

About this clonotype itself: Its target is unknown.

Trimming removed 3 bases from V and 4 bases from J, with 9 bases in between. The CDR3 extends over 14 amino acids. Germline lookup yields CDR1 MGHRA and CDR2 YSYEKL. TCRdb reprocessed the 5' RACE reads via MiXCR and lists one record per CDR3 protein. Altogether 70,000 to 80,000 distinct CDR3 sequences are present, around 7% being singletons, with the ten largest covering around 30%. This specimen consisted of CD8+ T cells sorted from PBMCs, obtained around 10 days after the first yellow fever vaccination. The TCR originated in a man younger than 35 who received the YFV17D yellow fever vaccine. The V call is TRBV4-1, the J call TRBJ2-2; no clear D. CDR3 sequence reads: CASSHQPSTGELFF. In DNA form, the CDR3 reads TGCGCCAGCAGCCACCAGCCGTCCACCGGGGAGCTGTTTTTT.